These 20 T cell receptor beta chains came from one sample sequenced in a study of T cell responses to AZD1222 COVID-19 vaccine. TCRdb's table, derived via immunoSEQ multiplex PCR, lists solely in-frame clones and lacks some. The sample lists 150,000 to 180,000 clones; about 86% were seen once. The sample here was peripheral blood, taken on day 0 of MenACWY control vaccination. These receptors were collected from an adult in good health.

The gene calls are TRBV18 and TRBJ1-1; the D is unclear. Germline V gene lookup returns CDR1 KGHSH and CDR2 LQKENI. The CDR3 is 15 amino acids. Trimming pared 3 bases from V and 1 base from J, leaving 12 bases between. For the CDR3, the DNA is TGTGCCAGCTCACCTTTTCCGGAGCCGAACACTGAAGCTTTCTTT. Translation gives CASSPFPEPNTEAFF. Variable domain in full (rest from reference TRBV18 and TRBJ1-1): NAGVMQNPRHLVRRRGQEARLRCSPMKGHSHVYWYRQLPEEGLKFMVYLQKENIIDESGMPKERFSAEFPKEGPSILRIQQVVRGDSAAYFCASSPFPEPNTEAFFGQGTRLTVV.

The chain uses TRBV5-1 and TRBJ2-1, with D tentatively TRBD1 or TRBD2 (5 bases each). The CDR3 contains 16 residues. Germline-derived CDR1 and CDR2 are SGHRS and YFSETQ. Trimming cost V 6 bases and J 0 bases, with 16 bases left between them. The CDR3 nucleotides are TGCGCCAGCACCACAGGACTCCTCAGCTCCTACAATGAGCAGTTCTTC. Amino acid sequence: CASTTGLLSSYNEQFF. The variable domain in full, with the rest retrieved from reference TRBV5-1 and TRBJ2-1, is KAGVTQTPRYLIKTRGQQVTLSCSPISGHRSVSWYQQTPGQGLQFLFEYFSETQRNKGNFPGRFSGRQFSNSRSEMNVSTLELGDSALYLCASTTGLLSSYNEQFFGPGTRLTVL.

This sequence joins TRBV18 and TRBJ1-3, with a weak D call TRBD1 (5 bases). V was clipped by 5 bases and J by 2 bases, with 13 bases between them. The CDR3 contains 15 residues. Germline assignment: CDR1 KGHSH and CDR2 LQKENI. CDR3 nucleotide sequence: TGTGCCAGCTCAACGACAGAGGGCCCTGGAAACACCATATATTTT. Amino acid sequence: CASSTTEGPGNTIYF.

For the CDR3, the DNA is TGTGCCAGCAGTTTAGATGCGGGGACTATGACTGAAGCTTTCTTT. It encodes CASSLDAGTMTEAFF. V gene TRBV27 combines with J gene TRBJ1-1; D is perhaps TRBD1 (5 bases). Germline values: CDR1 MNHEY, CDR2 SMNVEV (reference sequence). There are 15 residues in the CDR3. V lost 2 bases to trimming and J lost 5 bases, with 15 bases between them.

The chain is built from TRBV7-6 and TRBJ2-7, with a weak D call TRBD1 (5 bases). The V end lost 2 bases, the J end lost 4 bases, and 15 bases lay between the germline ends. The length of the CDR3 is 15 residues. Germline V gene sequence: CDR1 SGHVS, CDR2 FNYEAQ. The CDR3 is CASSLKVTGPYEQYF. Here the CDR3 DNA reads TGTGCCAGCAGCTTAAAAGTTACAGGTCCTTACGAGCAGTACTTC.

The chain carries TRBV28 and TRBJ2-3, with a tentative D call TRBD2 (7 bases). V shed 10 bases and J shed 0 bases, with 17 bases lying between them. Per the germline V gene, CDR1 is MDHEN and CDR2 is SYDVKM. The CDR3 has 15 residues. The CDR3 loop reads CAIAWGGASTDTQYF. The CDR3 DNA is TGTGCCATCGCCTGGGGGGGGGCCAGCACAGATACGCAGTATTTT.

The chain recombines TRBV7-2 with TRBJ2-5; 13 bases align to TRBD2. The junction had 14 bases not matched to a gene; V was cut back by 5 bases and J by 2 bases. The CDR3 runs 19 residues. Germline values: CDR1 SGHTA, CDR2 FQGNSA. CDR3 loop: CASSRYPLLAGGEQETQYF. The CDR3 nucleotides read TGTGCCAGCAGCCGGTACCCCCTACTAGCGGGAGGGGAGCAAGAGACCCAGTACTTC.

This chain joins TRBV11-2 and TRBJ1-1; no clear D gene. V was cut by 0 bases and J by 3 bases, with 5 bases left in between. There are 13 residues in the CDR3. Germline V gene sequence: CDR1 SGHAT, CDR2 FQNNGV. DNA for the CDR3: TGTGCCAGCAGCTTAGAACAAGACACTGAAGCTTTCTTT. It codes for CASSLEQDTEAFF.

The CDR3 DNA reads as TGTGCCTGGAGTGCCCGGACAGGGCCGTCTAACTATGGCTACACCTTC. It yields the protein CAWSARTGPSNYGYTF. J is TRBJ1-2 and V is TRBV30, with 8 bases identical to TRBD1. Germline trimming cut 1 base from V and 0 bases from J; bases unmatched to any gene: 7. The CDR3 loop spans 16 amino acids. Germline V lookup: CDR1 GTSNPN, CDR2 SVGIG (reference sequence). The variable domain in full, completed from reference TRBV30 and TRBJ1-2, reads SQTIHQWPATLVQPVGSPLSLECTVEGTSNPNLYWYRQAAGRGLQLLFYSVGIGQISSEVPQNLSASRPQDRQFILSSKKLLLSDSGFYLCAWSARTGPSNYGYTFGSGTRLTVV.

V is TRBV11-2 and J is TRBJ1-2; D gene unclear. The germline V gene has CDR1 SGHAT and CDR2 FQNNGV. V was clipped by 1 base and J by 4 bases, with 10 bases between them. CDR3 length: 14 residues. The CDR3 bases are TGTGCCAGCAGCTTAGGTGCGGGTGTCTATGGCTACACCTTC. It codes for CASSLGAGVYGYTF.

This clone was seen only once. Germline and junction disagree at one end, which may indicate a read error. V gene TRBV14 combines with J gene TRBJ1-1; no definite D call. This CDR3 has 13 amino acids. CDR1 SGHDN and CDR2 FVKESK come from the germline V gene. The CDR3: CASSRQDRATILF. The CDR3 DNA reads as TGTGCCAGCAGCCGCCAAGACCGGGCCACGATCCTCTTT.

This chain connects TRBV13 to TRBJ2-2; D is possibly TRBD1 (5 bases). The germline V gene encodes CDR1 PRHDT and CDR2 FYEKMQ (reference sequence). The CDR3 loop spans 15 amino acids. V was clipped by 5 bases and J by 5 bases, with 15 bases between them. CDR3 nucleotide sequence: TGTGCCAGCAGCCCCGGTTATTCAGGGACCGGGGAGCTGTTTTTT. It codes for CASSPGYSGTGELFF. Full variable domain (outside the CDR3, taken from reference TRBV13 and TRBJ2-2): AAGVIQSPRHLIKEKRETATLKCYPIPRHDTVYWYQQGPGQDPQFLISFYEKMQSDKGSIPDRFSAQQFSDYHSELNMSSLELGDSALYFCASSPGYSGTGELFFGEGSRLTVL.

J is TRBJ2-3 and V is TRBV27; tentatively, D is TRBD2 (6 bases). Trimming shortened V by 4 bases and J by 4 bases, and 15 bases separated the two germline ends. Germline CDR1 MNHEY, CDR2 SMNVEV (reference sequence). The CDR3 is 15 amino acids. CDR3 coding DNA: TGTGCCAGCAGTTACCTAGCGATAGACCCAGATACGCAGTATTTT. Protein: CASSYLAIDPDTQYF.

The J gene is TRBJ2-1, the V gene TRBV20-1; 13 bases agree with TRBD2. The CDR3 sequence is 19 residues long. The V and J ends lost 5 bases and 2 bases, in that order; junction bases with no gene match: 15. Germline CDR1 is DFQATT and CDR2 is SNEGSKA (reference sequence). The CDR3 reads CSARGSRTSGGPPYNEQFF. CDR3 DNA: TGCAGTGCTCGTGGTTCACGGACTAGCGGGGGACCCCCCTACAATGAGCAGTTCTTC.

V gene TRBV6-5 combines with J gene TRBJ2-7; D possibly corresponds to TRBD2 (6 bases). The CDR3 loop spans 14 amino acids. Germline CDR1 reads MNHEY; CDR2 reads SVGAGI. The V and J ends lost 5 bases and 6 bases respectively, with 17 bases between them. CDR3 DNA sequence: TGTGCCAGCAGTCCCAGTCGCGGGATTTCCGAGCAGTACTTC. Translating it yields CASSPSRGISEQYF.

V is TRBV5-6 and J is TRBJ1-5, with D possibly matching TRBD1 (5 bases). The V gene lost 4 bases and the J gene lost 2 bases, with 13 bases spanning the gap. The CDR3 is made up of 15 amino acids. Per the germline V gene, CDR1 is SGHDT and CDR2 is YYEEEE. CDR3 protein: CASSSRVGGNQPQHF. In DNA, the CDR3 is TGTGCCAGCAGCAGCAGGGTGGGTGGCAATCAGCCCCAGCATTTT.

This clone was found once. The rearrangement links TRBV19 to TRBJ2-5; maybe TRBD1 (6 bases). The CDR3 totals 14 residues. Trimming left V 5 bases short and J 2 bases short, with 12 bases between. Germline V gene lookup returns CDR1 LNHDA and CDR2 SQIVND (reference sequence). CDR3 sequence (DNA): TGTGCCAGTAGTTTACACAGGGCACAAGAGACCCAGTACTTC. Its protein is CASSLHRAQETQYF.

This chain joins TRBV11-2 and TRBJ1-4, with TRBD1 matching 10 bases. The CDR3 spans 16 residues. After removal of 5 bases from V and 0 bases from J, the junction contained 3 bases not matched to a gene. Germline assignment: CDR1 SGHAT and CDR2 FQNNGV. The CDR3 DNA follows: TGTGCCAGCAGCACAGGACAGGGGGCAACTAATGAAAAACTGTTTTTT. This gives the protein CASSTGQGATNEKLFF.

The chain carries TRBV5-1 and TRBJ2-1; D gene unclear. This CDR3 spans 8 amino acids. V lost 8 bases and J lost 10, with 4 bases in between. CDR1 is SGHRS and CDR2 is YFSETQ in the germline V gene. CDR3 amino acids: CARREQFF. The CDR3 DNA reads TGCGCCAGGAGAGAGCAGTTCTTC.

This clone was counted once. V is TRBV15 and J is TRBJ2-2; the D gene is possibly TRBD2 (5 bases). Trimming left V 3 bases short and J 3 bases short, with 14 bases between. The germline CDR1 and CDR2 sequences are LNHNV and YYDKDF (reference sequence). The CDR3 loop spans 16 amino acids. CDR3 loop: CATSRAIWGDTGELFF. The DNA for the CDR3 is TGTGCCACCAGCAGGGCGATTTGGGGAGACACCGGGGAGCTGTTTTTT.